This TCR beta chain was retrieved from a study of CD8+ T cells in alopecia areata. Study context: Percentage of affected scalp area was the basis on which treated patients' severity was scored.

Whole-study findings and limits: Tofacitinib significantly lowered scalp clonality and expanded CD8+ clones among the top 100. Scalp and blood retained many expanded lesional clones during tofacitinib.

Reverse transcribed after extraction, RNA yielded cDNA as the sequencing template. TCRdb keeps only in-frame clones here, not all; method: immunoSEQ multiplex PCR. In the table there are about 110,000 clones, 56% of which are singletons. Regarding treatment: oral pan-JAK inhibitor, 5-10 mg twice daily. Details on this clone: The antigen is undetermined.

The sequence was collected from a human donor with alopecia areata. This sample comprised CD4+ T cells sorted from blood, obtained at week 24, from a patient treated with tofacitinib.

The CDR3 spells CASRDRENSPLHF. The CDR3 bases are TGTGCCAGCAGGGACAGGGAAAATTCACCCCTCCACTTT. The chain employs TRBV6-1 and TRBJ1-6; 8 bases line up with TRBD1. The CDR3 covers 13 residues. Unmatched junction bases numbered 2, after V lost 6 bases and J lost 7 bases. Germline CDR1 and CDR2: MNHNS and SASEGT.